The TCR beta chain described here comes from a study of blood T cell repertoires in COVID-19. Study-level background: COVID-19 samples collected from the United States, Italy and Spain covered acute and convalescent phases. Sample material is recorded as cDNA or gDNA derived from T cells, B-cell-depleted T cells, or PBMCs.

Profiled with immunoSEQ multiplex PCR; TCRdb holds only in-frame clones, not every one. The table lists approximately 320,000 clones, roughly nine tenths of them singletons. The participants were between roughly 18 and 89 years old and came from 24 US areas. Participant reports of clinical history set cohort assignment. The V gene lost 0 bases and the J gene lost 3 bases, with 15 bases spanning the gap. The germline CDR1 and CDR2 sequences are LGHDT and YNNKEL (reference sequence). This CDR3 has 17 amino acids. J is TRBJ2-1 and V is TRBV3-1 (or the pseudogene TRBV3-2); D may be TRBD2 (7 bases). Sequenced material: PBMCs or T cells enriched from blood (not recorded which). The clonotype originates from a man aged 60 to 75 who had recovered from COVID-19. CDR3 region: CASSQEGGPTLYNEQFF. CDR3 DNA sequence: TGTGCCAGCAGCCAAGAGGGGGGGCCGACCCTCTACAATGAGCAGTTCTTC.